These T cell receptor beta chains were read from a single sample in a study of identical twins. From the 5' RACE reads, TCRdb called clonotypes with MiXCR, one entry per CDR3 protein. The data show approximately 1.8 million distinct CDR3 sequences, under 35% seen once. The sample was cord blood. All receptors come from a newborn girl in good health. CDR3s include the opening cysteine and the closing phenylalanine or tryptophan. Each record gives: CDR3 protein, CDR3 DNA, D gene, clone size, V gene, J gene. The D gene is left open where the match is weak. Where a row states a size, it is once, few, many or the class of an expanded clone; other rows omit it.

CDR3: CASSLASPRGAYGYTF
DNA: TGCGCCAGCAGCTTAGCCTCCCCCCGGGGCGCCTATGGCTACACCTTC
D: -
size: -
V: TRBV5-1
J: TRBJ1-2

CDR3: CASSFPPVNTEAFF
DNA: TGTGCCAGCAGCTTCCCCCCGGTAAACACTGAAGCTTTCTTT
D: -
size: -
V: TRBV7-9
J: TRBJ1-1

CDR3: CASSLRPGTSGSLSYEQYF
DNA: TGCGCCAGCAGCCTTCGACCGGGGACTAGCGGGAGTCTTTCCTACGAGCAGTACTTC
D: TRBD2
size: few
V: TRBV5-1
J: TRBJ2-7

CDR3: CASSLAQDGLGGYTF
DNA: TGTGCCAGCAGCTTAGCCCAAGACGGGTTAGGGGGCTACACCTTC
D: -
size: -
V: TRBV7-2
J: TRBJ1-2

CDR3: CSARTYNEQFF
DNA: TGCAGTGCTAGAACCTACAATGAGCAGTTCTTC
D: -
size: many
V: TRBV20-1
J: TRBJ2-1

CDR3: CASSSRPSGSGNEQFF
DNA: TGTGCCAGCAGCTCCCGCCCTAGCGGGAGTGGGAATGAGCAGTTCTTC
D: TRBD2
size: -
V: TRBV7-2
J: TRBJ2-1

CDR3: CSVDEENYEQYF
DNA: TGCAGCGTTGACGAGGAGAACTACGAGCAGTACTTC
D: -
size: -
V: TRBV29-1
J: TRBJ2-7

CDR3: CASSHATTWGAFF
DNA: TGCGCCAGCAGCCACGCAACCACCTGGGGTGCTTTCTTT
D: -
size: few
V: TRBV4-1
J: TRBJ1-1

CDR3: CATSSALGGGDNEQFF
DNA: TGTGCCACCAGTTCTGCACTAGGTGGGGGTGACAATGAGCAGTTCTTC
D: -
size: -
V: TRBV24-1
J: TRBJ2-1

CDR3: CSAKRFYGYTF
DNA: TGCAGTGCAAAGAGATTCTATGGCTACACCTTC
D: -
size: few
V: TRBV20-1
J: TRBJ1-2

CDR3: CASSPVSSYEQYF
DNA: TGCGCCAGCAGCCCCGTGTCGTCCTACGAGCAGTACTTC
D: -
size: few
V: TRBV4-1
J: TRBJ2-7

CDR3: CAISESAGYSNQPQHF
DNA: TGTGCCATCAGTGAGTCCGCAGGGTATAGCAATCAGCCCCAGCATTTT
D: -
size: few
V: TRBV10-3
J: TRBJ1-5

CDR3: CSVEDQLQGYGYTF
DNA: TGCAGCGTTGAAGATCAGTTACAGGGGTATGGCTACACCTTC
D: TRBD1
size: many
V: TRBV29-1
J: TRBJ1-2

CDR3: CASSGFGYNEQFF
DNA: TGTGCCAGCAGCGGTTTCGGCTACAATGAGCAGTTCTTC
D: -
size: few
V: TRBV2
J: TRBJ2-1

CDR3: CASSLTGGSSTEAFF
DNA: TGCGCCAGCAGCTTAACAGGGGGCTCCAGCACTGAAGCTTTCTTT
D: TRBD1
size: few
V: TRBV5-1
J: TRBJ1-1

CDR3: CSARDLRGGGYNEQFF
DNA: TGCAGTGCTAGAGACCTGAGGGGCGGGGGCTACAATGAGCAGTTCTTC
D: TRBD2
size: few
V: TRBV20-1
J: TRBJ2-1

CDR3: CSVVDSGALTYEQYF
DNA: TGCAGCGTTGTTGATAGCGGGGCCTTAACCTACGAGCAGTACTTC
D: TRBD2
size: -
V: TRBV29-1
J: TRBJ2-7

CDR3: CASSFGKDNEQFF
DNA: TGCGCCAGCAGCTTCGGGAAGGACAATGAGCAGTTCTTC
D: -
size: few
V: TRBV5-1
J: TRBJ2-1

CDR3: CATSGQANTGELFF
DNA: TGTGCCACCAGCGGCCAAGCGAACACCGGGGAGCTGTTTTTT
D: -
size: -
V: TRBV15
J: TRBJ2-2

CDR3: CAISATAYEQYF
DNA: TGTGCCATCAGTGCAACAGCCTACGAGCAGTACTTC
D: -
size: many
V: TRBV10-3
J: TRBJ2-7

CDR3: CSMTGTESYNEQFF
DNA: TGCAGCATGACCGGGACAGAATCCTACAATGAGCAGTTCTTC
D: TRBD1
size: -
V: TRBV29-1
J: TRBJ2-1

CDR3: CASSRPGTGSDIQYF
DNA: TGTGCCAGCAGCCGACCCGGGACAGGGTCGGACATTCAGTACTTC
D: TRBD1
size: few
V: TRBV28
J: TRBJ2-4

CDR3: CASSQDGLADTQYF
DNA: TGTGCCAGCAGCCAAGATGGACTAGCAGATACGCAGTATTTT
D: TRBD2
size: few
V: TRBV3-1
J: TRBJ2-3

CDR3: CASSSAGEYNEQFF
DNA: TGTGCCAGCAGTTCAGCGGGAGAGTACAATGAGCAGTTCTTC
D: TRBD2
size: few
V: TRBV27
J: TRBJ2-1

CDR3: CASSFGGRKGLAKNIQYF
DNA: TGTGCCAGCAGCTTCGGCGGGAGGAAGGGTTTAGCCAAAAACATTCAGTACTTC
D: TRBD2
size: -
V: TRBV7-8
J: TRBJ2-4

CDR3: CSAFRPLAVDAEQFF
DNA: TGCAGTGCTTTCCGCCCACTAGCAGTAGACGCTGAGCAGTTCTTC
D: -
size: -
V: TRBV20-1
J: TRBJ2-1

CDR3: CSALGQGNTEAFF
DNA: TGCAGTGCACTGGGACAGGGGAACACTGAAGCTTTCTTT
D: TRBD1
size: -
V: TRBV20-1
J: TRBJ1-1

CDR3: CASRGTFTAEAFF
DNA: TGTGCCAGCAGGGGCACATTCACGGCTGAAGCTTTCTTT
D: -
size: -
V: TRBV2
J: TRBJ1-1

CDR3: CSASRTLTDTQYF
DNA: TGCAGTGCTAGCCGGACCCTCACAGATACGCAGTATTTT
D: -
size: -
V: TRBV20-1
J: TRBJ2-3

CDR3: CASSEVRGNTGELFF
DNA: TGTGCCAGCAGTGAGGTTAGAGGGAACACCGGGGAGCTGTTTTTT
D: -
size: -
V: TRBV2
J: TRBJ2-2

CDR3: CASSLGGLALREQYF
DNA: TGCGCCAGCAGCTTGGGAGGACTAGCCCTACGGGAGCAGTACTTC
D: TRBD2
size: -
V: TRBV5-1
J: TRBJ2-4

CDR3: CASSAGTAPYEKLFF
DNA: TGTGCCAGCAGCGCCGGGACAGCCCCATATGAAAAACTGTTTTTT
D: TRBD1
size: -
V: TRBV2
J: TRBJ1-4

CDR3: CASRLSGRLETQYF
DNA: TGTGCCAGCAGACTGAGCGGGAGGCTGGAGACCCAGTACTTC
D: TRBD2
size: few
V: TRBV7-2
J: TRBJ2-5

CDR3: CASRRTGGRNTEAFF
DNA: TGTGCCAGCAGGCGGACAGGGGGCCGGAACACTGAAGCTTTCTTT
D: TRBD1
size: -
V: TRBV28
J: TRBJ1-1

CDR3: CASSQEGGTGMNTEAFF
DNA: TGTGCCAGCAGCCAAGAAGGGGGGACAGGAATGAACACTGAAGCTTTCTTT
D: TRBD1
size: -
V: TRBV3-1
J: TRBJ1-1

CDR3: CASSPRPPSGRSGYNEQFF
DNA: TGCGCCAGCAGCCCGAGACCTCCTAGCGGGAGATCCGGTTACAATGAGCAGTTCTTC
D: TRBD2
size: few
V: TRBV5-1
J: TRBJ2-1

CDR3: CSAKPTSDNEQYF
DNA: TGCAGCGCTAAACCCACTAGCGACAATGAGCAGTACTTC
D: TRBD2
size: -
V: TRBV29-1
J: TRBJ2-7

CDR3: CTSSPRAPETQYF
DNA: TGTACCAGCAGTCCCAGGGCTCCAGAGACCCAGTACTTC
D: -
size: -
V: TRBV28
J: TRBJ2-5

CDR3: CASSKGGQKETQYF
DNA: TGTGCCAGCAGCAAAGGGGGACAGAAAGAGACCCAGTACTTC
D: -
size: few
V: TRBV21-1
J: TRBJ2-5

CDR3: CASSLQAWDREETQYF
DNA: TGTGCCAGCAGCTTACAAGCCTGGGACAGGGAGGAGACCCAGTACTTC
D: TRBD1
size: -
V: TRBV7-2
J: TRBJ2-5

CDR3: CASSGGTTPAGYTQYF
DNA: TGTGCCAGCAGCGGGGGGACTACCCCGGCGGGTTATACGCAGTATTTT
D: TRBD2
size: -
V: TRBV7-8
J: TRBJ2-3

CDR3: CASSQGYGSPLHF
DNA: TGTGCCAGCAGCCAAGGCTATGGCTCACCCCTCCACTTT
D: -
size: few
V: TRBV3-1
J: TRBJ1-6

CDR3: CASSDQHYEQYF
DNA: TGCGCCAGCAGTGACCAGCATTACGAGCAGTACTTC
D: -
size: -
V: TRBV10-1
J: TRBJ2-7

CDR3: CSASWKYNEQFF
DNA: TGCAGTGCTAGTTGGAAGTACAATGAGCAGTTCTTC
D: -
size: -
V: TRBV20-1
J: TRBJ2-1

CDR3: CASSALGGSSNYGYTF
DNA: TGTGCCAGCAGCGCCCTTGGAGGTTCGTCTAACTATGGCTACACCTTC
D: -
size: few
V: TRBV9
J: TRBJ1-2

CDR3: CSARDPQGNEQYF
DNA: TGCAGTGCTAGGGATCCACAGGGGAACGAGCAGTACTTC
D: TRBD1
size: -
V: TRBV20-1
J: TRBJ2-7

CDR3: CASSLTREVYEQYF
DNA: TGTGCCAGCAGTTTAACGCGGGAGGTGTACGAGCAGTACTTC
D: TRBD2
size: -
V: TRBV12-3/TRBV12-4
J: TRBJ2-7

CDR3: CAIGLGLAGGTYNEQFF
DNA: TGTGCCATCGGTCTTGGGTTAGCGGGAGGAACTTACAATGAGCAGTTCTTC
D: TRBD2
size: once
V: TRBV10-3
J: TRBJ2-1

CDR3: CASSKLSDTQYF
DNA: TGTGCCAGCAGCAAGCTCTCAGATACGCAGTATTTT
D: -
size: -
V: TRBV11-2
J: TRBJ2-3

CDR3: CASSQGAVGADTQYF
DNA: TGTGCCAGCAGCCAAGGCGCCGTGGGCGCAGATACGCAGTATTTT
D: -
size: -
V: TRBV4-2
J: TRBJ2-3

CDR3: CASMKGDGYNSPLHF
DNA: TGCGCCAGCATGAAGGGGGACGGTTATAATTCACCCCTCCACTTT
D: -
size: once
V: TRBV5-1
J: TRBJ1-6

CDR3: CATGLASTYEQYF
DNA: TGTGCCACCGGACTAGCGAGTACCTACGAGCAGTACTTC
D: TRBD2
size: -
V: TRBV2
J: TRBJ2-7

CDR3: CASSLAASGRSNEKLFF
DNA: TGTGCCAGCAGCTTGGCGGCAAGTGGCAGGTCTAATGAAAAACTGTTTTTT
D: -
size: -
V: TRBV5-5
J: TRBJ1-4

CDR3: CASSPGGEYNEQYF
DNA: TGTGCCAGCAGTCCGGGGGGAGAGTACAATGAGCAGTACTTC
D: TRBD2
size: -
V: TRBV5-5
J: TRBJ2-7

CDR3: CASSQRRVIGRGTTEAFF
DNA: TGTGCCAGCAGCCAGAGGCGTGTGATTGGCAGGGGGACCACTGAAGCTTTCTTT
D: TRBD1
size: once
V: TRBV3-1
J: TRBJ1-1

CDR3: CSARDGLAGSSYNEQFF
DNA: TGCAGTGCTAGAGATGGACTAGCGGGCAGCTCCTACAATGAGCAGTTCTTC
D: TRBD2
size: few
V: TRBV20-1
J: TRBJ2-1

CDR3: CASSSSREYF
DNA: TGTGCCAGCAGCTCCTCCAGGGAGTACTTC
D: -
size: -
V: TRBV7-8
J: TRBJ2-5

CDR3: CSARDFRTAGNQPQHF
DNA: TGCAGTGCTAGAGATTTCCGGACCGCGGGCAATCAGCCCCAGCATTTT
D: -
size: -
V: TRBV20-1
J: TRBJ1-5